This T cell receptor (beta chain) was retrieved from a study of blood T cell repertoires in COVID-19. Study at large: Some COVID-19 samples were acute and others convalescent; all came from the United States, Italy and Spain. T cells, B-cell-depleted T cells, or PBMCs supplied cDNA or gDNA.

Per the original data handling: For nucleated cells, counts were estimated from reference gene primer amplification. Using immunoSEQ multiplex PCR, the repertoire was profiled, and TCRdb retains in-frame clones only, with some absent. V and J calls and clone size are given by that table; D and trimming were obtained from the DNA. The sample lists about 150,000 clones; about 86% were seen once. This CDR3 has 15 amino acids. Germline V gene lookup returns CDR1 MNHEY and CDR2 SMNVEV (reference sequence). V lost 7 bases, J lost 2 bases, and 5 bases stayed unmatched. This chain uses TRBV27 with TRBJ2-3; TRBD2 matches 11 bases. The sample consisted of peripheral blood. This receptor was taken from a man in his 70s with acute or convalescent COVID-19. The CDR3 here is CASIILAGDTDTQYF. The CDR3 nucleotides are TGTGCCAGCATTATACTAGCGGGAGACACAGATACGCAGTATTTT.